The T cell receptor (beta chain) under discussion was sequenced for a study of blood T cells in healthy people across ages. Germline V gives CDR1 LGHDT, CDR2 YNNKEL (reference sequence). V shed 4 bases and J shed 7 bases, with 14 bases lying between them. This CDR3 comprises 14 residues. Only a few counts were recorded for this clonotype. Next came a second PCR, run for about 6 to 12 cycles, which used a sample-barcoded 5' primer along with a J-beta primer mix. TCRdb analysed the 5' RACE reads with MiXCR anew, one entry per CDR3 protein. The sample comprises 800,000 to 1,300,000 distinct CDR3 sequences, roughly 24% of which are singletons, and approximately 0.71% rests with the top ten. This sample was shared with a second study, whose subject was T cells of mothers and their children.

The TCR sequence derives from a girl aged 2-15 years in good health. The genes are TRBV3-1 and TRBJ1-5; TRBD1 is a possible D gene (5 bases). The sequencing input was blood. The CDR3 loop reads CASSPQFRGQPQHF. Here the CDR3 DNA reads TGTGCCAGCAGCCCCCAATTTCGGGGGCAGCCCCAGCATTTT. The whole variable domain, remainder taken from reference TRBV3-1 and TRBJ1-5, is DTAVSQTPKYLVTQMGNDKSIKCEQNLGHDTMYWYKQDSKKFLKIMFSYNNKELIINETVPNRFSPKSPDKAHLNLHINSLELGDSAVYFCASSPQFRGQPQHFGDGTRLSIL.